Shown below are 20 T cell receptor beta chains from a single sample sequenced in a study of shared clonotypes between healthy human individuals. The protocol was immunoSEQ multiplex PCR, while the TCRdb copy is restricted to in-frame clones and leaves out a portion. The repertoire holds under 600,000 clones, with roughly 98% as singletons. Naivety among CD8 cells was defined by CD45RO negativity and positive CCR7 selection, thereby excluding terminally differentiated effector memory CD45RA+ cells. The sequenced material came from naive CD8+ T cells sorted from blood. These receptors were taken from a man aged 25 to 40 in good health.

About this clone itself: Germline is not matched at one junction end, which may reflect a read error. The chain recombines TRBV4-2 with TRBJ2-7; weak D call: TRBD2 (6 bases). From germline, CDR1 is LGHNA and CDR2 YNFKEQ. This CDR3 region has 17 residues. CDR3 protein: CASSQGDWRRYSHEQYF. CDR3 DNA sequence: TGTGCCAGCAGCCAAGGGGACTGGCGCCGCTACTCCCACGAGCAGTACTTC.

To note about this clone: Different DNA sequences within this sample yield the same CDR3. V gene TRBV27 combines with J gene TRBJ1-5; 10 bases agree with TRBD1. This CDR3 has 14 residues. The trim removed 6 bases at V and 7 bases at J, leaving 6 bases unmatched. CDR1 is MNHEY and CDR2 is SMNVEV in the germline V gene (reference sequence). The DNA of the CDR3 is TGTGCCAGCAGCCTCGGACAGGGGGGCCAGCCCCAGCATTTT. This encodes CASSLGQGGQPQHF.

J is TRBJ2-7 and V is TRBV10-2, with 8 bases aligning to TRBD1. The CDR3 totals 14 residues. CDR1 WSHSY and CDR2 SAAADI come from the germline V gene. Unmatched junction bases numbered 2, after V lost 0 bases and J lost 4 bases. The CDR3 protein is CASSESGQAYEQYF. CDR3 DNA: TGCGCCAGCAGTGAGTCGGGACAGGCGTACGAGCAGTACTTC.

This chain joins TRBV29-1 and TRBJ2-3, with 8 bases identical to TRBD2. Looked up from germline, CDR1 is SQVTM and CDR2 is ANQGSEA. Trimming cost V 5 bases and J 3 bases; bases outside gene matches: 7. The CDR3 loop spans 14 amino acids. CDR3 in amino acids: CSVSSGMETDTQYF. The CDR3 DNA sequence: TGCAGCGTTAGTAGCGGGATGGAGACAGATACGCAGTATTTT.

The V and J genes are TRBV4-1 and TRBJ2-7, with a tentative D call TRBD2 (5 bases). The length of the CDR3 is 14 residues. Trimming shortened V by 3 bases and J by 5 bases, and 14 bases separated the two germline ends. Germline V lookup: CDR1 MGHRA, CDR2 YSYEKL. CDR3 in amino acids: CASSQLEAYHEQYF. In DNA, the CDR3 is TGCGCCAGCAGCCAGCTGGAGGCCTACCACGAGCAGTACTTC.

This clone has a single count. The chain uses TRBV28 and TRBJ2-4; D is perhaps TRBD1 (6 bases). Germline V gene lookup returns CDR1 MDHEN and CDR2 SYDVKM. The CDR3 runs to 15 residues. The ends were cut back, 6 bases at V and 5 bases at J, with 17 bases in the middle. CDR3 sequence: CASRLKSQGQNIQYF. The CDR3 DNA follows: TGTGCCAGCAGGCTTAAAAGTCAGGGGCAAAACATTCAGTACTTC.

This clone showed up many times. The chain uses TRBV5-4 and TRBJ2-1, with 7 bases identical to TRBD1. The V and J ends lost 5 bases and 0 bases, in that order; junction bases with no gene match: 5. Germline CDR1 SGHNT, CDR2 YYREEE (reference sequence). The CDR3 runs 15 residues. CDR3 in amino acids: CASRSRDSSYNEQFF. The CDR3 nucleotides are TGTGCCAGCAGAAGCCGGGACAGCTCCTACAATGAGCAGTTCTTC.

The chain combines TRBV11-2 with TRBJ2-7, with D possibly being TRBD2 (6 bases). Germline V CDR1 and CDR2: SGHAT, FQNNGV. Trimming left V 2 bases short and J 3 bases short, with 14 bases between. This CDR3 has 15 amino acids. Here the CDR3 DNA reads TGTGCCAGCAGCTTAATTCCGGGAGCGGTCTACGAGCAGTACTTC. It encodes CASSLIPGAVYEQYF.

The chain couples TRBV13 to TRBJ2-2; D is unclear. The CDR3 length is 14 residues. CDR1 PRHDT and CDR2 FYEKMQ come from the germline V gene (reference sequence). V was pared by 3 bases and J by 1 base, with 6 bases between. CDR3 loop: CASSLGENTGELFF. The CDR3, as DNA: TGTGCCAGCAGCTTGGGCGAGAACACCGGGGAGCTGTTTTTT.

CDR3 protein: CASSLVVGAREDEQYF. CDR3 sequence (DNA): TGTGCCAGCAGCTTAGTGGTCGGAGCCAGGGAGGACGAGCAGTACTTC. The J gene is TRBJ2-7, the V gene TRBV11-2; D possibly corresponds to TRBD2 (6 bases). The germline CDR1 and CDR2 sequences are SGHAT and FQNNGV. CDR3 size: 16 residues. The V end was cut by 1 base, the J end by 5 bases, with 18 bases between.

The rearrangement links TRBV7-9 to TRBJ2-5; D is unresolved. CDR3 length: 12 amino acids. Germline V CDR1 and CDR2: SEHNR, FQNEAQ (reference sequence). The V end lost 5 bases, the J end lost 4 bases, and 8 bases lay between the germline ends. CDR3 sequence reads: CASSLSPETQYF. CDR3 sequence (DNA): TGTGCCAGCAGCCTTAGCCCAGAGACCCAGTACTTC. Full variable domain (remainder filled in from reference TRBV7-9 and TRBJ2-5): DTGVSQNPRHKITKRGQNVTFRCDPISEHNRLYWYRQTLGQGPEFLTYFQNEAQLEKSRLLSDRFSAERPKGSFSTLEIQRTEQGDSAMYLCASSLSPETQYFGPGTRLLVL.

The rearrangement uses TRBV7-9 and TRBJ2-7; maybe TRBD1 (5 bases). Trimming pared 0 bases from V and 3 bases from J, leaving 9 bases between. CDR1 is SEHNR and CDR2 is FQNEAQ in the germline V gene (reference sequence). The CDR3 consists of 14 residues. The CDR3 DNA reads as TGTGCCAGCAGCTTAGCTCAGGGTATCTACGAGCAGTACTTC. Translation gives CASSLAQGIYEQYF.

This clone appeared once. V usage is TRBV27 and J usage is TRBJ2-1; D remains unclear. V lost 1 base to trimming and J lost 6 bases, with 13 bases between them. CDR1 is MNHEY and CDR2 is SMNVEV in the germline V gene (reference sequence). The length of the CDR3 is 15 residues. For the CDR3, the DNA is TGTGCCAGCAGTTTATTTCCCGCGATGAGCAATGAGCAGTTCTTC. Translating it yields CASSLFPAMSNEQFF.

This clone appeared a single time. This chain joins TRBV5-4 and TRBJ1-2; a possible D gene is TRBD1 (5 bases). The V gene lost 2 bases and the J gene lost 8 bases, with 16 bases spanning the gap. Germline values: CDR1 SGHNT, CDR2 YYREEE (reference sequence). This CDR3 comprises 14 residues. CDR3 sequence (DNA): TGTGCCAGCAGCTTCCAGGGCGGGGTGAGAGGCTACACCTTC. Its translation is CASSFQGGVRGYTF.

This chain connects TRBV7-9 to TRBJ1-5; D is uncertain. V lost 3 bases to trimming and J lost 3 bases, with 9 bases between them. The CDR3 has 14 residues. The germline V gene encodes CDR1 SEHNR and CDR2 FQNEAQ (reference sequence). The CDR3 nucleotides read TGTGCCAGCAGCTTCGGCCCTTTCAATCAGCCCCAGCATTTT. This sequence encodes CASSFGPFNQPQHF.

Concerning this clone: Other DNA sequences within the sample encode an identical CDR3. V gene TRBV7-6 combines with J gene TRBJ1-2; D ambiguous. CDR1 is SGHVS and CDR2 is FNYEAQ in the germline V gene. Trimming took off 1 base at V and 8 bases at J, with 11 bases between the two ends. The CDR3 consists of 13 residues. The CDR3 sequence: CASSLGVGRGYTF. The CDR3 DNA is TGTGCCAGCAGCTTAGGAGTGGGTCGAGGCTACACCTTC.

The chain links TRBV7-8 to TRBJ2-1; 9 bases are shared with TRBD2. Germline values: CDR1 SGHVS, CDR2 FQNEAQ. This CDR3 region has 16 residues. The V and J ends lost 1 base and 2 bases, in that order; junction bases with no gene match: 3. The CDR3 region has the DNA TGTGCCAGCAGCTTAGAGGCGGGAGGGCCCTACAATGAGCAGTTCTTC. Residues: CASSLEAGGPYNEQFF.

The CDR3 DNA is TGTGCCAGCAGCGTAACGGGGAGCAATCAGCCCCAGCATTTT. Residues: CASSVTGSNQPQHF. The V call is TRBV9, the J call TRBJ1-5; D is unclear. Trimming stripped 1 base from V and 1 base from J, with 6 bases between. Germline V lookup: CDR1 SGDLS, CDR2 YYNGEE. This CDR3 region has 14 residues.

The CDR3: CASSQGDLNTEAFF. Written as DNA, the CDR3 is TGTGCCAGCAGCCAGGGAGATTTGAACACTGAAGCTTTCTTT. V usage is TRBV5-4 and J usage is TRBJ1-1; D might be TRBD1 (5 bases). The CDR3 consists of 14 residues. Between the trimmed V and J ends, which lost 4 bases and 0 bases, there was a span of 10 bases. Germline CDR1 reads SGHNT; CDR2 reads YYREEE (reference sequence). The variable domain in full, completed from reference TRBV5-4 and TRBJ1-1, reads ETGVTQSPTHLIKTRGQQVTLRCSSQSGHNTVSWYQQALGQGPQFIFQYYREEENGRGNFPPRFSGLQFPNYSSELNVNALELDDSALYLCASSQGDLNTEAFFGQGTRLTVV.

The rearrangement links TRBV12-2 to TRBJ2-7; TRBD1 is taken as the D call from the table, unchecked against the DNA. TRBV12-2 is an annotated pseudogene. The CDR3 extends over 20 amino acids. The CDR3 DNA sequence: TGTGCAAGTCGCCCCACTGCGAGACAGGGGGCACATACCCAAACCTACGAGCAGTACTTC. Protein product: CASRPTARQGAHTQTYEQYF.